This TCR beta chain is drawn from a study of blood T cell repertoires in COVID-19. With V trimmed by 6 bases and J by 3 bases, 6 bases remained unmatched. CDR1 and CDR2 from the germline V gene are MGHDK and SYGVNS. CDR3 length: 15 amino acids. Here immunoSEQ multiplex PCR was the method, and the copy in TCRdb shows in-frame clones only, minus some. The sample records hundreds of thousands of clones, roughly 89% being singletons. The origin of this receptor is a man between 60 and 75 years old who had recovered from COVID-19. V is TRBV25-1 and J is TRBJ1-5, with 9 bases aligning to TRBD1. Sample: PBMCs or T cells enriched from blood (not recorded which). The CDR3 spells CASRGQGCSNQPQHF. The CDR3 DNA reads as TGTGCCAGCAGGGGACAGGGTTGCTCCAATCAGCCCCAGCATTTT.